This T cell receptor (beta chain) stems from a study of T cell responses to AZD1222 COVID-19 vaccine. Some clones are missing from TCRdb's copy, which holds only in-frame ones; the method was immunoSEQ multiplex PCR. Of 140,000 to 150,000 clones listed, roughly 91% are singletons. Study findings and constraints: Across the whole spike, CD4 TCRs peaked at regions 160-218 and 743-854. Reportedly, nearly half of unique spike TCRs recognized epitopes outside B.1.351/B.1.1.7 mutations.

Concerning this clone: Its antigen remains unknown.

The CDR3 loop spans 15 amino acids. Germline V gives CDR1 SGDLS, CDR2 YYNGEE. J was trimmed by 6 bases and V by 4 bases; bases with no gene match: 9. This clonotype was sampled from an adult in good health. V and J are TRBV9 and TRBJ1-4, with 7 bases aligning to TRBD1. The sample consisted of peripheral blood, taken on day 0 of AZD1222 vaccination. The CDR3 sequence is CASSPGGATDEKLFF. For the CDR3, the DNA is TGTGCCAGCAGCCCAGGGGGGGCGACTGATGAAAAACTGTTTTTT.